Listed below are T cell receptor beta chains from one sample, sequenced in a study of beta chain features in type 1 diabetes. Produced via immunoSEQ multiplex PCR; TCRdb's table is partial and in-frame only. Of roughly 100,000 clones listed, under 30% are singletons. Material: central memory CD4+ T cells from blood. Receptor source: a woman under 30 with type 1 diabetes. Both conserved end residues are part of each CDR3. Each record gives: V gene, CDR3 protein.

>TRBV25-1
CASTYPGQGQETQYF
>TRBV7-6
CASREGRQETQYF
>TRBV11-3
CASSRGPSSRETQYF
>TRBV11-2
CASSLDAGGAGTGELFF
>TRBV6-6
CASTDSGTGLTQAFF
>TRBV9
CASSVTEETQYF
>TRBV6-1
CASSEGGVQPQHF
>TRBV30
CAWSVLPGVGYTF
>TRBV7-2
CASSPPGLAGGGNIQYF
>TRBV13
CASSAWTGGGYNEQFF
>TRBV30
CAWSYGGTEAFF
>TRBV2
CAGFSGRASSRREQYF
>TRBV7-9
CASSYGQDPSYEQYF
>TRBV19
CASNPDKMNTEAFF
>TRBV5-1
CASSLMGREATYEQYF
>TRBV7-9
CASSRARDRGLGEQFF
>TRBV5-4
CASSRTGTEGNEQFF
>TRBV30
CAGDNNYGYTF
>TRBV6-1
CASSEQGVNTEAFF
>TRBV7-2
CASSLAHSGVGQPQHF
>TRBV30
CAWAGTGRANTF
>TRBV5-1
CASSLAQLAGGSADTQYF
>TRBV30
CAWSVSDRDTDTQYF
>TRBV19
CASGPRTGGINNQPQHF
>TRBV10-1
CASSPTGEEQFF
>TRBV7-3
CASSFRQGLLETQYF
>TRBV28
CASRRPASYEQYF
>TRBV11-2
CASSFLRSSTDTQYF
>TRBV4-3
CASSPGQGWYTGELFF
>TRBV20-1
CSALSLYEQYF
>TRBV11-2
CASSFGAGGMRETQYF
>TRBV27
CASSSLPGTGDTDTQYF
>TRBV5-6
CASSRETGGGTEAFF
>TRBV28
CASSPGGLNTEAFF
>TRBV5-4
CASRDRANYGYTF
>TRBV7-2
CASSLRGQGANQPQHF
>TRBV2
CASNRGGGSGTDTQYF
>TRBV6-1
CASSGGTVAKNIQYF
>TRBV20-1
CSSDTDTQYF
>TRBV7-2
CASSEIITLAGGPYNEQFF